These 28 T cell receptor beta chains were sequenced from one sample in a study of blood T cell repertoires in COVID-19. The method was immunoSEQ multiplex PCR; TCRdb's version includes in-frame clones alone and lacks a portion of them. This sample has 200,000 or so clones, with about four fifths found just once. Specimen: peripheral blood. Receptors originate from a woman of 80 years or more with acute or convalescent COVID-19.

This sequence joins TRBV6-4 and TRBJ1-2; D remains unclear. Germline assignment: CDR1 MRHNA and CDR2 SNTAGT. The CDR3 contains 15 residues. Trimming left V 1 base short and J 4 bases short, with 13 bases between. The CDR3, as DNA: TGTGCCAGCAGTGACTTTAGAGGGCCCACCTATGGCTACACCTTC. It translates to CASSDFRGPTYGYTF.

J is TRBJ1-1 and V is TRBV28, with 7 bases lining up with TRBD1. The CDR3 spans 15 residues. V was clipped by 5 bases and J by 1 base; unmatched bases: 7. Germline assignment: CDR1 MDHEN and CDR2 SYDVKM. The DNA for the CDR3 is TGTGCCAGCAGTCCACACAGGGGCGGGAACACTGAAGCTTTCTTT. Its protein product is CASSPHRGGNTEAFF. The whole variable domain, filled in from reference TRBV28 and TRBJ1-1, reads DVKVTQSSRYLVKRTGEKVFLECVQDMDHENMFWYRQDPGLGLRLIYFSYDVKMKEKGDIPEGYSVSREKKERFSLILESASTNQTSMYLCASSPHRGGNTEAFFGQGTRLTVV.

The V and J genes are TRBV7-8 and TRBJ2-5; D might be TRBD2 (5 bases). V was clipped by 5 bases and J by 1 base, with 11 bases between them. There are 14 residues in the CDR3. Germline CDR1 SGHVS, CDR2 FQNEAQ. CDR3 nucleotide sequence: TGTGCCAGCAGCACAGCGGACCGCCAAGAGACCCAGTACTTC. Amino acids: CASSTADRQETQYF.

V usage is TRBV11-2 and J usage is TRBJ2-2; 10 bases match TRBD2. The ends lost 4 bases at V and 1 base at J; junction bases unmatched: 3. Per the germline V gene, CDR1 is SGHAT and CDR2 is FQNNGV. The CDR3 extends over 16 amino acids. Written as DNA, the CDR3 is TGTGCCAGCAGCTCCCGACTAGCGGGGAACACCGGGGAGCTGTTTTTT. It translates to CASSSRLAGNTGELFF.

The chain uses TRBV4-1 and TRBJ2-1, with TRBD2 matching 9 bases. The CDR3 has 17 residues. Germline trimming cut 1 base from V and 7 bases from J; bases unmatched to any gene: 11. Germline-derived CDR1 and CDR2 are MGHRA and YSYEKL. The DNA of the CDR3 is TGCGCCAGCAGCCAAGTTTTTGCTAGCGGGAACAGGAATGAGCAGTTCTTC. This translates into CASSQVFASGNRNEQFF.

This sequence joins TRBV10-1 and TRBJ2-3; 9 bases map to TRBD2. Trimming at V came to 8 bases and at J to 2 bases, leaving 8 bases not matched to a gene. The CDR3 contains 15 residues. CDR1 is WNHNN, CDR2 SYGVQD, per germline (reference sequence). CDR3 sequence: CASGEAGGSTDTQYF. DNA of the CDR3: TGCGCCAGCGGGGAGGCGGGAGGGTCCACAGATACGCAGTATTTT.

The chain recombines TRBV15 with TRBJ2-5, with D tentatively TRBD2 (5 bases). Trimming removed 4 bases at V and 11 bases at J, with 11 bases between. This CDR3 contains 11 residues. Germline V gives CDR1 LNHNV, CDR2 YYDKDF (reference sequence). DNA for the CDR3: TGTGCCACCAGCATACCGCCGGGACAGTACTTC. Amino acids: CATSIPPGQYF.

This clone has only a few counts. The gene calls are TRBV29-1 and TRBJ2-5, with 7 bases identical to TRBD1. The CDR3 totals 12 residues. Germline values: CDR1 SQVTM, CDR2 ANQGSEA. The junction had 4 bases not matched to a gene; V was cut back by 6 bases and J by 3 bases. Here the CDR3 reads CSVRTGEETQYF. CDR3 nucleotides: TGCAGCGTGAGAACAGGGGAAGAGACCCAGTACTTC. Using reference TRBV29-1 and TRBJ2-5 for the parts outside the CDR3, the full variable domain is SAVISQKPSRDICQRGTSLTIQCQVDSQVTMMFWYRQQPGQSLTLIATANQGSEATYESGFVIDKFPISRPNLTFSTLTVSNMSPEDSSIYLCSVRTGEETQYFGPGTRLLVL.

The chain recombines TRBV7-3 with TRBJ1-1; 7 nucleotides line up with TRBD1. CDR3 size: 13 residues. With 3 bases clipped from V and 3 bases from J, the junction kept 1 base outside the gene matches. Germline-derived CDR1 and CDR2 are SGHTA and FQGTGA. The CDR3 protein is CASSFTGDTEAFF. The CDR3 nucleotides are TGTGCCAGCAGCTTCACAGGGGACACTGAAGCTTTCTTT.

CDR3 in DNA: TGTGCCAGCAGTGAGACAGGATTTGGGGAGACCCAGTACTTC. It specifies CASSETGFGETQYF. The chain couples TRBV25-1 to TRBJ2-5; tentatively, D is TRBD1 (6 bases). Germline V CDR1 and CDR2: MGHDK, SYGVNS. CDR3 length: 14 amino acids. Trimming stripped 3 bases from V and 5 bases from J, with 13 bases between. The variable domain in full, with the rest retrieved from reference TRBV25-1 and TRBJ2-5, is EADIYQTPRYLVIGTGKKITLECSQTMGHDKMYWYQQDPGMELHLIHYSYGVNSTEKGDLSSESTVSRIRTEHFPLTLESARPSHTSQYLCASSETGFGETQYFGPGTRLLVL.

The chain uses TRBV14 and TRBJ2-7, with TRBD2 as a possible D gene (5 bases). From germline, CDR1 is SGHDN and CDR2 FVKESK. V lost 3 bases and J 4 bases, leaving 13 bases between the germline ends. The CDR3 totals 14 residues. The CDR3: CASSHALRGYEQYF. DNA for the CDR3: TGTGCCAGCAGCCATGCTCTTCGGGGTTACGAGCAGTACTTC.

This clone appeared once. The rearrangement links TRBV6-2 or TRBV6-3 to TRBJ2-7; 10 positions match TRBD1. The germline CDR1 and CDR2 sequences are MNHEY and SVGEGT. The CDR3 consists of 16 residues. V shed 2 bases and J 3 bases; nucleotides not matched to a gene: 7. CDR3 in amino acids: CASSYRDRGPYYEQYF. The DNA of the CDR3 is TGTGCCAGCAGTTACCGCGACAGGGGGCCTTACTACGAGCAGTACTTC.

The chain recombines TRBV10-3 with TRBJ2-1; D remains ambiguous. Germline V gene data show CDR1 as ENHRY and CDR2 as SYGVKD. Trimming pared 10 bases from V and 0 bases from J, leaving 16 bases between. The CDR3 has 15 residues. CDR3 DNA sequence: TGTGCCACAACTGGGCAGCTGAGCTCCTACAATGAGCAGTTCTTC. Encoded protein: CATTGQLSSYNEQFF.

V is TRBV11-3 and J is TRBJ2-3; D perhaps matches TRBD2 (7 bases). Trimming shortened V by 7 bases and J by 5 bases, and 13 bases separated the two germline ends. The germline CDR1 and CDR2 sequences are SGHNT and YENEEA. This CDR3 is built from 13 residues. CDR3 sequence (DNA): TGTGCCAGCACCGGGGGGCTGGGAGATACGCAGTATTTT. The encoded protein is CASTGGLGDTQYF.

V gene TRBV7-3 combines with J gene TRBJ1-6, with D perhaps TRBD1 (6 bases). The CDR3 has 17 amino acids. Germline V gene data show CDR1 as SGHTA and CDR2 as FQGTGA. V gave up 5 bases and J gave up 6 bases, with 20 bases separating them. This CDR3 reads CASSLYGAGDFNSPLHF. The CDR3 DNA follows: TGTGCCAGCAGCCTATACGGCGCAGGGGATTTTAATTCACCCCTCCACTTT.

This clone has only one observation. The chain joins TRBV19 to TRBJ1-2; no clear D gene. Per germline, CDR1 LNHDA and CDR2 SQIVND (reference sequence). Trimming removed 2 bases from V and 0 bases from J, with 4 bases in between. The CDR3 has 13 amino acids. The CDR3 nucleotides read TGTGCCAGTAGTATATCGGCTAACTATGGCTACACCTTC. It yields the protein CASSISANYGYTF.

The V call is TRBV19, the J call TRBJ2-7; 7 nucleotides agree with TRBD1. This CDR3 spans 13 amino acids. V was pared by 6 bases and J by 0 bases, with 2 bases of the junction left unmatched. The germline V gene has CDR1 LNHDA and CDR2 SQIVND (reference sequence). The CDR3 nucleotides are TGTGCCAGTAGAGACAGGGCCTCCTACGAGCAGTACTTC. This codes for CASRDRASYEQYF.

The genes are TRBV9 and TRBJ2-7; TRBD1 aligns across 8 bases. Trimming at V came to 0 bases and at J to 10 bases, leaving 6 bases not matched to a gene. The CDR3 spans 13 residues. Germline-derived CDR1 and CDR2 are SGDLS and YYNGEE. CDR3 sequence (DNA): TGTGCCAGCAGCGTAGGAGGACAGGGTTCCCAGTACTTC. Its protein product is CASSVGGQGSQYF.

The V and J genes are TRBV7-2 and TRBJ1-1; D is unclear. The V and J ends lost 5 bases and 6 bases respectively, with 16 bases between them. The CDR3 is made up of 14 amino acids. Per germline, CDR1 SGHTA and CDR2 FQGNSA. The CDR3 coding sequence is TGTGCCAGCAGCCCCCGGTTGGAGGGCGCTGAAGCTTTCTTT. Translating gives CASSPRLEGAEAFF.

The chain recombines TRBV7-8 with TRBJ1-1, with TRBD1 matching 7 bases. Trimming cost V 5 bases and J 0 bases; bases outside gene matches: 9. This CDR3 region has 16 residues. Germline V CDR1 and CDR2: SGHVS, FQNEAQ. This CDR3 reads CASSHWDRVMNTEAFF. The CDR3 coding sequence is TGTGCCAGCAGCCACTGGGACAGAGTAATGAACACTGAAGCTTTCTTT.

This rearrangement joins TRBV15 to TRBJ1-2, with D hard to call. Trimming cost V 0 bases and J 3 bases, with 5 bases left between them. Germline V gene sequence: CDR1 LNHNV, CDR2 YYDKDF (reference sequence). The CDR3 has 13 amino acids. CDR3 protein: CATSRDLDYGYTF. CDR3 sequence (DNA): TGTGCCACCAGCAGAGATCTAGACTATGGCTACACCTTC.

The V and J genes are TRBV20-1 and TRBJ2-2; D is uncertain. The CDR3 totals 15 residues. Trimming shortened V by 3 bases and J by 0 bases, and 11 bases separated the two germline ends. Germline lookup yields CDR1 DFQATT and CDR2 SNEGSKA (reference sequence). CDR3 protein: CSASSYRPNTGELFF. The CDR3 nucleotides are TGCAGTGCTAGTTCTTACAGACCGAACACCGGGGAGCTGTTTTTT.

The chain is built from TRBV20-1 and TRBJ2-1; D perhaps matches TRBD2 (6 bases). Germline values: CDR1 DFQATT, CDR2 SNEGSKA (reference sequence). CDR3 length equals 17 residues. The V end was cut by 3 bases, the J end by 8 bases, with 26 bases between. CDR3 bases: TGCAGTGCTAGTTTGGGAGGATGGTCGAGGGGAGCCGATGAGCAGTTCTTC. Its protein product is CSASLGGWSRGADEQFF.

This chain uses TRBV10-3 with TRBJ2-7; 7 positions agree with TRBD1. The CDR3 runs to 14 residues. CDR1 is ENHRY and CDR2 is SYGVKD in the germline V gene. V was pared by 3 bases and J by 0 bases, with 2 bases of the junction left unmatched. The CDR3 coding sequence is TGTGCCATCAGTGACGGACAGGACTCCTACGAGCAGTACTTC. Amino acids: CAISDGQDSYEQYF.

This clone was picked up many times. The V call is TRBV19, the J call TRBJ1-1; the match to TRBD1 covers 8 bases. This CDR3 spans 15 amino acids. The V gene end was trimmed by 9 bases and the J gene end by 0 bases; junction bases not matched to a gene: 9. The V gene's germline CDR1 is LNHDA and CDR2 SQIVND (reference sequence). CDR3 DNA: TGTGCCAGCTCACGGGACAGGTTCATGAACACTGAAGCTTTCTTT. The encoded protein is CASSRDRFMNTEAFF.

This chain connects TRBV18 to TRBJ1-5, with D unresolved. V lost 4 bases and J lost 1, with 11 bases in between. This CDR3 has 15 residues. The germline CDR1 and CDR2 sequences are KGHSH and LQKENI. DNA for the CDR3: TGTGCCAGCTCACTCGGCCCCGGGAGCAATCAGCCCCAGCATTTT. Protein sequence: CASSLGPGSNQPQHF.

In this sample, this clone turned up once. V and J are TRBV6-6 and TRBJ2-7, with 13 positions matching TRBD2. This CDR3 contains 15 residues. CDR1 and CDR2 (germline): MNHNY, SVGAGI (reference sequence). Losses at the gene ends were 4 bases for V and 2 bases for J; bases not matched to a gene: 2. The CDR3 DNA follows: TGTGCCAGCAGTTCGGGACTAGCGGGGCCCTACGAGCAGTACTTC. Protein product: CASSSGLAGPYEQYF.

The V call is TRBV19, the J call TRBJ1-2; D gene ambiguous. With 1 base removed from V and 7 bases from J, the gap between germline ends came to 16 bases. From germline, CDR1 is LNHDA and CDR2 SQIVND (reference sequence). The CDR3 has 15 amino acids. The CDR3 loop reads CASSIGGAVPPGYTF. CDR3 nucleotide sequence: TGTGCCAGTAGTATAGGGGGAGCGGTCCCTCCTGGCTACACCTTC. The complete variable domain, with remaining parts taken from reference TRBV19 and TRBJ1-2, reads DGGITQSPKYLFRKEGQNVTLSCEQNLNHDAMYWYRQDPGQGLRLIYYSQIVNDFQKGDIAEGYSVSREKKESFPLTVTSAQKNPTAFYLCASSIGGAVPPGYTFGSGTRLTVV.